This T cell receptor beta chain was recorded in a study of T cell responses to AZD1222 COVID-19 vaccine. The table came from immunoSEQ multiplex PCR; TCRdb's copy has only in-frame clones and leaves some out. The repertoire holds 130,000 or so clones, with more than 85% as singletons. Trimming removed 1 base from V and 5 bases from J; junction bases left unmatched: 3. The CDR3 has 14 residues. Germline-derived CDR1 and CDR2 are SGDLS and YYNGEE. This chain connects TRBV9 to TRBJ2-3; 8 positions match TRBD1. Source: peripheral blood, taken on day 0 of AZD1222 vaccination. This TCR was recovered from an adult in good health. The CDR3 DNA reads TGTGCCAGCAGCGTATTAACAGGGGGAGATACGCAGTATTTT. Encoded protein: CASSVLTGGDTQYF.